The 24 T cell receptor beta chains below were found in one sample sequenced in a study of T cell repertoires in cytomegalovirus infection. MiXCR was run by TCRdb on the reads, yielding one entry per CDR3 protein. The sample yields under 350,000 distinct CDR3 sequences, less than 25% seen once. Antigens for these TCRs are unknown. Sequencing was performed on cultured PBMCs, taken from culture after CMV antigen stimulation. The receptors stem from a human donor in good health (CMV status not recorded). Some clones in this sample may be carry-over from other donors' samples.

The chain recombines TRBV7-9 with TRBJ2-1; 8 bases fit TRBD2. The CDR3 has 15 amino acids. V was pared by 3 bases and J by 3 bases, with 4 bases of the junction left unmatched. CDR1 is SEHNR, CDR2 FQNEAQ, per germline (reference sequence). The CDR3 coding sequence is TGTGCCAGCAGCTTGGGACTAGACTTCTACAATGAGCAGTTCTTC. Protein product: CASSLGLDFYNEQFF.

Remarks on this clonotype: The junction shows a germline mismatch at one end, possibly a read error. This sequence joins TRBV7-7 and TRBJ2-3; 10 nucleotides line up with TRBD1. Germline assignment: CDR1 SSHAT and CDR2 FNYEAQ (reference sequence). This CDR3 has 14 amino acids. CDR3 loop: CASSLRDRGDTQYF. In DNA form, the CDR3 reads TGTGCTAGCAGCTTAAGGGACAGGGGAGATACGCAGTATTTT.

V usage is TRBV19 and J usage is TRBJ1-2; D not resolved. This CDR3 contains 14 residues. V was trimmed by 3 bases and J by 3 bases, leaving 11 bases between them. Germline V gives CDR1 LNHDA, CDR2 SQIVND (reference sequence). CDR3 amino acids: CASSINQRDYGYTF. CDR3 in DNA: TGTGCCAGTAGTATTAATCAAAGAGACTATGGCTACACCTTC.

This clonotype was counted at least ten times. The V call is TRBV6-2 or TRBV6-3, the J call TRBJ2-7, with a possible D match to TRBD2 (5 bases). V shed 3 bases and J shed 6 bases, with 21 bases lying between them. There are 16 residues in the CDR3. Germline loops: CDR1 MNHEY, CDR2 SVGEGT. The DNA of the CDR3 is TGTGCCAGCAGTTATCGGCTGAGCGGAGGACTGTTCGAGCAGTACGTC. Its translation is CASSYRLSGGLFEQYV.

The V call is TRBV24-1, the J call TRBJ2-1; 7 positions match TRBD2. Germline assignment: CDR1 KGHDR and CDR2 SFDVKD. V shed 3 bases and J 12 bases; nucleotides not matched to a gene: 10. This CDR3 has 14 amino acids. The CDR3 DNA follows: TGTGCCACCAGTGATCCCCGGGAGGCCCAAGGGCAGTTCTTC. Translation gives CATSDPREAQGQFF.

The genes are TRBV5-1 and TRBJ1-1; possible D gene TRBD1, 6 bases. V gave up 4 bases and J gave up 5 bases, with 12 bases separating them. CDR1 and CDR2 (germline): SGHRS, YFSETQ. The CDR3 is 13 amino acids. The CDR3 spells CASSEGGRTEAFF. The CDR3 nucleotides read TGCGCCAGCAGCGAGGGGGGACGAACTGAAGCTTTCTTT. Full variable domain (remainder filled in from reference TRBV5-1 and TRBJ1-1): KAGVTQTPRYLIKTRGQQVTLSCSPISGHRSVSWYQQTPGQGLQFLFEYFSETQRNKGNFPGRFSGRQFSNSRSEMNVSTLELGDSALYLCASSEGGRTEAFFGQGTRLTVV.

The rearrangement joins TRBV20-1 to TRBJ2-5; 10 bases line up with TRBD2. Germline CDR1 is DFQATT and CDR2 is SNEGSKA (reference sequence). V lost 7 bases and J lost 7; bases outside the gene matches: 21. CDR3 length: 17 residues. The CDR3 DNA sequence: TGCAGTGTCGAGACCTGGACTAGCGGAGTGACACGAGGGACCCAGTACTTC. Its protein product is CSVETWTSGVTRGTQYF.

This clonotype has only a few counts. The rearrangement uses TRBV5-4 and TRBJ2-7; D might be TRBD2 (6 bases). The germline V and J ends were trimmed by 3 bases and 5 bases, with 12 bases remaining between them. The CDR3 loop spans 13 amino acids. The germline gives CDR1 SGHNT, CDR2 YYREEE (reference sequence). The CDR3 region has the DNA TGTGCCAGCAGCTCGGGACTCCGCGACGAGCAGTACTTC. It is translated as CASSSGLRDEQYF. The whole variable domain, remainder taken from reference TRBV5-4 and TRBJ2-7, is ETGVTQSPTHLIKTRGQQVTLRCSSQSGHNTVSWYQQALGQGPQFIFQYYREEENGRGNFPPRFSGLQFPNYSSELNVNALELDDSALYLCASSSGLRDEQYFGPGTRLTVT.

The CDR3 nucleotides are TGTGCCAGCAGAGCACAGGGAGGGGAAATTGGCTACACCTTC. Encoded protein: CASRAQGGEIGYTF. V gene TRBV28 combines with J gene TRBJ1-2; maybe TRBD1 (6 bases). The ends were cut back, 6 bases at V and 7 bases at J, with 18 bases in the middle. Germline V gene lookup returns CDR1 MDHEN and CDR2 SYDVKM. The CDR3 extends over 14 amino acids.

The V gene is TRBV29-1, the J gene TRBJ1-2; the D gene is possibly TRBD1 (6 bases). The ends were cut back, 6 bases at V and 4 bases at J, with 9 bases in the middle. Germline lookup yields CDR1 SQVTM and CDR2 ANQGSEA. There are 11 residues in the CDR3. The CDR3 nucleotides are TGCAGCGTAACAGGGACCTATGGCTACACCTTC. Its translation: CSVTGTYGYTF. The full variable domain, with the rest looked up from reference TRBV29-1 and TRBJ1-2, is SAVISQKPSRDICQRGTSLTIQCQVDSQVTMMFWYRQQPGQSLTLIATANQGSEATYESGFVIDKFPISRPNLTFSTLTVSNMSPEDSSIYLCSVTGTYGYTFGSGTRLTVV.

This clonotype was seen more than once but under ten times. The chain employs TRBV29-1 and TRBJ2-1; 10 nucleotides line up with TRBD2. Germline CDR1 SQVTM, CDR2 ANQGSEA. CDR3 size: 13 residues. CDR3 DNA sequence: TGCGGCAAGGCTAGCGGGAGCTACAATGAGCAGTTCTTC. Protein sequence: CGKASGSYNEQFF.

This clonotype was found a few times. This chain connects TRBV6-1 to TRBJ1-1; D is possibly TRBD1 (5 bases). The CDR3 runs 14 residues. The germline gives CDR1 MNHNS, CDR2 SASEGT. With 4 bases removed from V and 1 base from J, the gap between germline ends came to 10 bases. The CDR3 coding sequence is TGTGCCAGCAGTGCTATAAGGGGGAACACTGAAGCTTTCTTT. It specifies CASSAIRGNTEAFF.

The DNA for the CDR3 is TGTGCCAGCAGCTTCCGGACTAGTGGGAGCCTGGAGACCCAGTACTTC. This encodes CASSFRTSGSLETQYF. This chain uses TRBV7-2 with TRBJ2-5; 7 nucleotides line up with TRBD2. The ends lost 3 bases at V and 5 bases at J; junction bases unmatched: 12. CDR1 is SGHTA and CDR2 is FQGNSA in the germline V gene. The CDR3 extends over 16 amino acids.

The genes are TRBV28 and TRBJ1-4, with unresolved D. CDR3 size: 11 residues. Germline V gene data show CDR1 as MDHEN and CDR2 as SYDVKM. V lost 6 bases and J lost 13, with 12 bases in between. The CDR3 DNA sequence: TGTGCCAGCAGCCCGCGAGAAGTACTGTTTTTT. Amino acids: CASSPREVLFF.

The V gene is TRBV19, the J gene TRBJ2-3; TRBD2 matches at 13 bases. Trimming removed 8 bases from V and 6 bases from J; junction bases left unmatched: 11. The CDR3 is made up of 16 amino acids. Germline V gene lookup returns CDR1 LNHDA and CDR2 SQIVND (reference sequence). In DNA, the CDR3 is TGTGCCAGTCGCAGACTAGCGGGAGGAGGCAGGGATACGCAGTATTTT. Encoded protein: CASRRLAGGGRDTQYF.

There are a few counts of this clonotype. This may be a read error, as it is one base from a much larger clone. This sequence joins TRBV7-9 and TRBJ2-1; weak D call: TRBD2 (5 bases). Between the trimmed V and J ends, which lost 5 bases and 6 bases, there was a span of 8 bases. This CDR3 is 12 amino acids long. Per germline, CDR1 SEHNR and CDR2 FQNEAQ (reference sequence). CDR3: CASSQDFNEQFF. The CDR3 DNA follows: TGTGCCAGCAGCCAGGACTTCAATGAGCAGTTCTTC.

This clonotype has a count of ten or more. The chain uses TRBV7-2 and TRBJ2-3; perhaps D is TRBD1 or TRBD2 (5 bases each). The CDR3 spans 15 residues. Trimming removed 7 bases from V and 3 bases from J, with 17 bases in between. Germline values: CDR1 SGHTA, CDR2 FQGNSA. The CDR3 loop is CASTRTGTHTDTQYF. CDR3 nucleotides: TGTGCCAGCACGAGAACCGGGACCCATACAGATACGCAGTATTTT.

The chain recombines TRBV7-9 with TRBJ1-3; D gene ambiguous. V gave up 5 bases and J gave up 4 bases, with 6 bases separating them. The CDR3 extends over 12 amino acids. Germline assignment: CDR1 SEHNR and CDR2 FQNEAQ (reference sequence). CDR3 nucleotides: TGTGCCAGCAGCCCCGCCGGAAACACCATATATTTT. Amino acid sequence: CASSPAGNTIYF.

Ten or more counts support this clonotype. The chain combines TRBV7-2 with TRBJ2-1; D possibly corresponds to TRBD2 (7 bases). This CDR3 comprises 14 residues. Trimming cost V 6 bases and J 7 bases, with 16 bases left between them. CDR1 is SGHTA, CDR2 FQGNSA, per germline. In DNA form, the CDR3 reads TGTGCCAGCAGGCGGGGGCTAGCCCCAAATGAGCAGTTCTTC. Residues: CASRRGLAPNEQFF.

This clonotype was found many times. The rearrangement links TRBV7-2 to TRBJ1-1, with no clear D. CDR3 length: 15 amino acids. Trimming cost V 5 bases and J 0 bases, with 13 bases left between them. From germline, CDR1 is SGHTA and CDR2 FQGNSA. CDR3 nucleotide sequence: TGTGCCAGCAGCCTGTACGGTTTAATGAACACTGAAGCTTTCTTT. As protein: CASSLYGLMNTEAFF.

This clonotype was seen a few times. The chain uses TRBV19 and TRBJ1-5; D ambiguous. CDR1 LNHDA and CDR2 SQIVND come from the germline V gene (reference sequence). The CDR3 has 13 amino acids. Trimming pared 9 bases from V and 1 base from J, leaving 10 bases between. Here the CDR3 reads CASGRQSNQPQHF. The CDR3 DNA reads as TGTGCCAGCGGACGTCAGAGCAATCAGCCCCAGCATTTT.

The rearrangement links TRBV24-1 to TRBJ2-5; D possibly corresponds to TRBD2 (6 bases). The V gene's germline CDR1 is KGHDR and CDR2 SFDVKD. The germline V and J ends were trimmed by 4 bases and 5 bases, with 13 bases remaining between them. This CDR3 has 14 residues. The CDR3: CATSDSDGRETQYF. The CDR3 coding sequence is TGTGCCACCAGTGACTCAGATGGGAGGGAGACCCAGTACTTC.

This clonotype has ten or more counts. V and J are TRBV7-2 and TRBJ2-3, with 9 bases fitting TRBD1. Unmatched junction bases numbered 3, after V lost 4 bases and J lost 1 base. The germline V gene has CDR1 SGHTA and CDR2 FQGNSA. The CDR3 is 15 amino acids. The CDR3 region has the DNA TGTGCCAGCAGCTGGAGGACAGGGGGCACAGATACGCAGTATTTT. As protein: CASSWRTGGTDTQYF.

This chain links TRBV18 with TRBJ2-5; D not resolved. Germline loops: CDR1 KGHSH, CDR2 LQKENI. Trimming stripped 0 bases from V and 2 bases from J, with 7 bases between. This CDR3 comprises 14 residues. The CDR3: CASSPPSMQETQYF. For the CDR3, the DNA is TGTGCCAGCTCACCACCCAGTATGCAAGAGACCCAGTACTTC. Together with reference TRBV18 and TRBJ2-5, the CDR3 gives the full variable domain: NAGVMQNPRHLVRRRGQEARLRCSPMKGHSHVYWYRQLPEEGLKFMVYLQKENIIDESGMPKERFSAEFPKEGPSILRIQQVVRGDSAAYFCASSPPSMQETQYFGPGTRLLVL.